Listed below are T cell receptor beta chains from one sample, sequenced in a study of cytomegalovirus exposure and HLA in healthy donors. Data came from immunoSEQ multiplex PCR; TCRdb stores just in-frame clones and leaves some out. The repertoire holds under 200,000 clones, with 80% as singletons. The sample was PBMCs. The receptors were sampled from a man between 25 and 39 years old in good health and CMV-seronegative. The CDR3 runs from the conserved cysteine through the conserved F or W. The D gene is left open where the match is weak. Clone size is given for some rows only: seen once, a few or many times, or a class if the clone is expanded.

TRBJ1-2 | - | TRBV5-5 | once | TGTGCCAGCAGCCCGGCCGACAGCTACTATGGCTACACCTTC | CASSPADSYYGYTF
TRBJ2-3 | TRBD2 | TRBV5-8 | - | TGTGCCAGCAGCTTGGCATTCCCGGGACTAGTGCTGCAGTATTTT | CASSLAFPGLVLQYF
TRBJ1-3 | - | TRBV7-2 | - | TGTGCCAGCAGCTTAGTGATTGAGAAATCCTCTGGAAACACCATATATTTT | CASSLVIEKSSGNTIYF
TRBJ2-5 | TRBD1 | TRBV5-1 | - | TGCGCCAGCAGTTTCGACAGGGGGTTGGGAGAGACCCAGTACTTC | CASSFDRGLGETQYF
TRBJ2-2 | - | TRBV13 | once | TGTGCCAGCAGCTTCGGGGATGGGGTGGAGCTGTTTTTT | CASSFGDGVELFF
TRBJ1-3 | - | TRBV19 | - | TGTGCCAGTAGTACCCACGAGGGTTCTGGAAACACCATATATTTT | CASSTHEGSGNTIYF
TRBJ2-7 | - | TRBV11-2 | - | TGTGCCACCTCCTCCGGGGTCCAGTACTTC | CATSSGVQYF
TRBJ2-5 | - | TRBV5-5 | - | TGTGCCAGCAGCTTTAGTAGGGGGCAAGAGACCCAGTACTTC | CASSFSRGQETQYF
TRBJ2-7 | - | TRBV7-8 | - | TGTGCCAGCACCTACAGGGCCCAAGAGCGAGACTACGAGCAGTACTTC | CASTYRAQERDYEQYF
TRBJ2-3 | TRBD2 | TRBV28 | - | TGTGCCAGCAGTATACTAGCGGGGGGGGCGGATACGCAGTATTTT | CASSILAGGADTQYF
TRBJ2-5 | - | TRBV5-1 | - | TGCGCCAGCAGCTTGGGTGGCGGCCGGGAGACCCAGTACTTC | CASSLGGGRETQYF
TRBJ1-2 | TRBD1 | TRBV5-8 | - | TGTGCCAGCAGCCCCCCGACAGGGATGGACTATGGCTACACCTTC | CASSPPTGMDYGYTF
TRBJ2-7 | - | TRBV5-4 | - | TGTGCCAGCAGCATAGGAGGGGATTACGAGCAGTACTTC | CASSIGGDYEQYF
TRBJ1-2 | - | TRBV5-1 | - | TGCGCCAGCAGCTTAGAAACAGGTTGGAATGGCTACACCTTC | CASSLETGWNGYTF
TRBJ2-3 | - | TRBV27 | - | TGTGCCAGCAGTTTCGAGAGGGGCACAGATACGCAGTATTTT | CASSFERGTDTQYF
TRBJ2-2 | - | TRBV11-3 | - | TGTGCCAGCAGCCCAACTCGGGGACACAGGGCTGACACCGGGGAGCTGTTTTTT | CASSPTRGHRADTGELFF
TRBJ2-7 | - | TRBV6-5 | - | TGTGCCAGCAGTAGGGGCTACGAGCAGTACTTC | CASSRGYEQYF
TRBJ1-2 | TRBD1 | TRBV30 | - | TGTGCCTGGAGACATCCGGGACAGGGGGCGGCTAACTATGGCTACACCTTC | CAWRHPGQGAANYGYTF
TRBJ2-1 | - | TRBV19 | - | TGTGCCAGTAGAACCCGGGACTCGCGAGGCAATGAGCAGTTCTTC | CASRTRDSRGNEQFF
TRBJ1-3 | - | TRBV9 | once | TGTGCCAGCAGCGTAGTTGGGACAACGGGAAACACCATATATTTT | CASSVVGTTGNTIYF
TRBJ1-1 | - | TRBV11-2 | - | TGTGCCAGCAGCTTGGGGGGGAACACTGAAGCTTTCTTT | CASSLGGNTEAFF
TRBJ1-4 | - | TRBV19 | - | TGTGCCACTCACCAGCGCGCAGGGCCAGAAAAACTGTTTTTT | CATHQRAGPEKLFF
TRBJ1-1 | - | TRBV7-3 | - | TGTGCCAGCACACCTCTTGGGAGCACTGAAGCTTTCTTT | CASTPLGSTEAFF
TRBJ1-2 | TRBD1 | TRBV7-9 | - | TGTGCCAGCAGCTCCGGACAGGATAACTATGGCTACACCTTC | CASSSGQDNYGYTF
TRBJ1-1 | - | TRBV30 | - | TGTGCCTGGAGTGTATGGGGAGCTATGAACACTGAAGCTTTCTTT | CAWSVWGAMNTEAFF
TRBJ2-7 | - | TRBV29-1 | - | TGCAGCGTTAGGCTTACGGAGGTCTTCTACGAGCAGTACTTC | CSVRLTEVFYEQYF
TRBJ2-2 | - | TRBV6-5 | - | TGTGCCAGCAGTTACCGGGAATTGGAGGTCGGGGAGCTGTTTTTT | CASSYRELEVGELFF
TRBJ1-1 | - | TRBV29-1 | - | TGCAGCGTTGTCTTTCCGTTGACAGGCGAAGCTTTCTTT | CSVVFPLTGEAFF
TRBJ1-3 | TRBD1 | TRBV5-8 | - | TGTGCCAGCAGCTTCTACAGGGGCCCTGGAAACACCATATATTTT | CASSFYRGPGNTIYF
TRBJ2-1 | TRBD2 | TRBV4-2 | - | TGTGCCAGCAGCCAAGATGCTAGCGGGAGGACTGAGCAGTTCTTC | CASSQDASGRTEQFF
TRBJ1-5 | TRBD1 | TRBV28 | - | TGTGCCAGCAGGCCGACAGGGACAAGGGGTCAGCCCCAGCATTTT | CASRPTGTRGQPQHF
TRBJ2-7 | TRBD1 | TRBV10-3 | once | TGTGCCATGAAGGGGACAGATTACGAGCAGTACTTC | CAMKGTDYEQYF
TRBJ2-7 | - | TRBV28 | - | TGTGCCAGCCGAGGACAGCCATTGTTCTACGAGCAGTACTTC | CASRGQPLFYEQYF
TRBJ1-6 | - | TRBV25-1 | - | TGTGCCAGCAGTGAGACAGGCGGCTCACCCCTCCACTTT | CASSETGGSPLHF
TRBJ1-3 | - | TRBV6-5 | - | TGTGCCACCGGGAGCTCTGGAAACACCATATATTTT | CATGSSGNTIYF
TRBJ1-4 | - | TRBV7-8 | - | TGTGCCAGCAGCTTCCGAGGCAGCCTATATAATGAAAAACTGTTTTTT | CASSFRGSLYNEKLFF
TRBJ1-3 | TRBD1 | TRBV2 | - | TGTGCCAGCAGCGTGACCGGGACAGCTCACTCTGGAAACACCATATATTTT | CASSVTGTAHSGNTIYF
TRBJ1-1 | - | TRBV7-2 | - | TGTGCCAGCGGGGAGACTGAAGCTTTCTTT | CASGETEAFF
TRBJ2-3 | - | TRBV27 | - | TGTGCCAGCACTCGGGACACCTTCACAGATACGCAGTATTTT | CASTRDTFTDTQYF
TRBJ1-2 | TRBD1 | TRBV4-3 | - | TGCGCCAGCAGCCCACAGGGGTCAGCTAACTATGGCTACACCTTC | CASSPQGSANYGYTF
TRBJ2-3 | TRBD1 | TRBV28 | - | TGTGCCAGCAGTTTAGGGGACAGGGCGGCAGATACGCAGTATTTT | CASSLGDRAADTQYF
TRBJ1-2 | - | TRBV27 | - | TGTGCCAGCAGTTTTCGAAGTCAGGGTCAAGGCTACACCTTC | CASSFRSQGQGYTF
TRBJ2-1 | - | TRBV11-2 | few | TGTGCCAGCAGCTTGTGGGGGGATGAGCAGTTCTTC | CASSLWGDEQFF